This T cell receptor (beta chain) was obtained from a study of T cell responses to AZD1222 COVID-19 vaccine. V was clipped by 4 bases and J by 0 bases; unmatched bases: 8. The CDR3 runs 16 residues. Germline CDR1 is SGHNT and CDR2 is YYREEE (reference sequence). Sequencing used immunoSEQ multiplex PCR; TCRdb keeps in-frame clones, though not all of them. The profile covers 77,000 or so clones, with about 91% appearing a single time and 6% to 8.5% taken by the ten largest. Whole-study results and caveats: At baseline, just five to seven AZD1222 recipients tested seropositive.

In the case of this clone: Its antigen is not identified.

Sequenced material: peripheral blood, taken on day 0 of MenACWY control vaccination. The sequence was collected from an adult in good health. This rearrangement joins TRBV5-4 to TRBJ2-5, with 8 nucleotides matching TRBD2. This CDR3 is CASSAGGGTHQETQYF. The CDR3 DNA reads TGTGCCAGCAGCGCGGGGGGTGGGACCCACCAAGAGACCCAGTACTTC.